Shown below are 17 T cell receptor beta chains from a single sample sequenced in a study of blood T cell repertoires in COVID-19. Here immunoSEQ multiplex PCR was the method, and the copy in TCRdb shows in-frame clones only, minus some. The sample carries roughly 81,000 clones, about 85% recorded once. Sequenced sample: peripheral blood. The receptors originated from a woman aged 80 or over with COVID-19, enrolled during active disease.

The chain has TRBV13 and TRBJ2-3; TRBD2 matches at 12 bases. The ends lost 0 bases at V and 1 base at J; junction bases unmatched: 2. This CDR3 has 17 amino acids. Per the germline V gene, CDR1 is PRHDT and CDR2 is FYEKMQ (reference sequence). For the CDR3, the DNA is TGTGCCAGCAGCTTAGGGACTAGCGGGGGCCGCACAGATACGCAGTATTTT. Residues: CASSLGTSGGRTDTQYF.

The J gene is TRBJ2-7, the V gene TRBV10-2, with 8 bases identical to TRBD2. Losses at the gene ends were 3 bases for V and 5 bases for J; bases not matched to a gene: 15. Germline CDR1 reads WSHSY; CDR2 reads SAAADI. CDR3 length: 17 residues. CDR3 amino acids: CASSDRLRGLAFDEQYF. The CDR3 DNA reads TGCGCCAGCAGTGATCGGTTGCGCGGACTAGCTTTTGACGAGCAGTACTTC.

This chain joins TRBV21-1 and TRBJ1-2. TRBV21-1 is tagged as a pseudogene. CDR3 length: 13 amino acids. The CDR3 region is CASTKRGSYGYTF. The DNA for the CDR3 is TGTGCCAGCACCAAACGGGGTAGCTATGGCTACACCTTC.

This chain joins TRBV28 and TRBJ2-2; 7 bases fit TRBD2. The length of the CDR3 is 15 residues. Germline lookup yields CDR1 MDHEN and CDR2 SYDVKM. V was pared by 2 bases and J by 5 bases, with 5 bases of the junction left unmatched. The CDR3 bases are TGTGCCAGCAGTTTAAGGACTAGTTTTACCGGGGAGCTGTTTTTT. Its translation: CASSLRTSFTGELFF.

This clone is a singleton in its sample. The V gene is TRBV30, the J gene TRBJ1-2; weak D call: TRBD1 (5 bases). The CDR3 runs to 14 residues. CDR1 is GTSNPN, CDR2 SVGIG, per germline (reference sequence). Trimming stripped 0 bases from V and 4 bases from J, with 12 bases between. CDR3 amino acids: CAWSVKGYAYGYTF. As DNA, the CDR3 is TGTGCCTGGAGTGTTAAGGGGTATGCCTATGGCTACACCTTC. Full variable domain (remainder filled in from reference TRBV30 and TRBJ1-2): SQTIHQWPATLVQPVGSPLSLECTVEGTSNPNLYWYRQAAGRGLQLLFYSVGIGQISSEVPQNLSASRPQDRQFILSSKKLLLSDSGFYLCAWSVKGYAYGYTFGSGTRLTVV.

The V gene is TRBV5-1, the J gene TRBJ1-1; 7 nucleotides match TRBD1. CDR1 and CDR2 from the germline V gene are SGHRS and YFSETQ. The CDR3 is 12 amino acids. Trimming at V came to 4 bases and at J to 11 bases, leaving 8 bases not matched to a gene. This CDR3 reads CASSREQGLAFF. The CDR3 DNA reads TGCGCCAGCAGCAGGGAACAGGGGTTGGCTTTCTTT.

This chain connects TRBV7-3 to TRBJ1-2; 10 bases are a match to TRBD1. Germline values: CDR1 SGHTA, CDR2 FQGTGA. This CDR3 spans 16 amino acids. The ends lost 5 bases at V and 4 bases at J; junction bases unmatched: 10. CDR3 residues: CASSALGQGSSYGYTF. For the CDR3, the DNA is TGTGCCAGCAGCGCCTTGGGACAGGGGAGTAGCTATGGCTACACCTTC.

The chain carries TRBV5-5 and TRBJ1-1; D is unclear. V was cut by 5 bases and J by 1 base, with 9 bases left in between. Per germline, CDR1 SGHKS and CDR2 YYEKEE (reference sequence). This CDR3 region has 13 residues. CDR3 sequence: CASSFQANTEAFF. The CDR3 bases are TGTGCCAGCAGTTTCCAGGCGAACACTGAAGCTTTCTTT.

This sequence joins TRBV20-1 and TRBJ2-7, with D perhaps matching TRBD1 (5 bases). The CDR3 spans 13 residues. Germline-derived CDR1 and CDR2 are DFQATT and SNEGSKA (reference sequence). The V end lost 3 bases, the J end lost 1 base, and 10 bases lay between the germline ends. The CDR3 protein is CSASRRGSYEQYF. CDR3 DNA sequence: TGCAGTGCTAGTAGAAGGGGTTCCTACGAGCAGTACTTC.

This clone was observed a few times. CDR3 sequence (DNA): TGTGCCATCAGTCAACAGGGGAATCAGCCCCAGCATTTT. This translates into CAISQQGNQPQHF. V gene TRBV10-3 combines with J gene TRBJ1-5, with 7 bases that match TRBD1. From germline, CDR1 is ENHRY and CDR2 SYGVKD. V was pared by 5 bases and J by 4 bases, with 2 bases of the junction left unmatched. This CDR3 is 13 amino acids long.

This clone was recorded at least ten times. The J gene is TRBJ1-2, the V gene TRBV19, with a weak D call TRBD1 (5 bases). V was shortened by 5 bases and J by 1 base, with 14 bases between the two germline ends. The germline V gene has CDR1 LNHDA and CDR2 SQIVND (reference sequence). The CDR3 consists of 15 residues. In DNA form, the CDR3 reads TGTGCCAGTAGTTTCCGCAGGGCTTTTAACTATGGCTACACCTTC. Amino acids: CASSFRRAFNYGYTF. Filled out from reference TRBV19 and TRBJ1-2, the complete variable domain reads DGGITQSPKYLFRKEGQNVTLSCEQNLNHDAMYWYRQDPGQGLRLIYYSQIVNDFQKGDIAEGYSVSREKKESFPLTVTSAQKNPTAFYLCASSFRRAFNYGYTFGSGTRLTVV.

The chain links TRBV5-1 to TRBJ2-7; D is possibly TRBD2 (5 bases). Trimming stripped 4 bases from V and 2 bases from J, with 10 bases between. The CDR3 is 13 residues long. From germline, CDR1 is SGHRS and CDR2 YFSETQ. The CDR3: CASSTERTYEQYF. CDR3 sequence (DNA): TGCGCCAGCAGCACGGAGCGGACCTACGAGCAGTACTTC.

The rearrangement uses TRBV5-5 and TRBJ1-5, with TRBD1 matching 9 bases. V shed 4 bases, J shed 7 bases, and the junction held 9 bases outside the gene matches. CDR1 and CDR2 (germline): SGHKS, YYEKEE (reference sequence). This CDR3 has 15 residues. DNA for the CDR3: TGTGCCAGCAGCGTGACAGGGGGGGCGGGGCAGCCCCAGCATTTT. Amino acid sequence: CASSVTGGAGQPQHF.

The chain recombines TRBV21-1 with TRBJ1-3; TRBD1 is the table's D call and was not checked against the DNA. TRBV21-1 is tagged as a pseudogene. This CDR3 is built from 17 residues. DNA of the CDR3: TGTGCCAGCAGCAAATTCTCGGACAGACGCTCTGGAAACACCATATATTTT. As protein: CASSKFSDRRSGNTIYF.

This clone showed up just once. The chain combines TRBV5-1 with TRBJ2-5; 7 positions agree with TRBD2. Germline V gene lookup returns CDR1 SGHRS and CDR2 YFSETQ. The ends lost 0 bases at V and 1 base at J; junction bases unmatched: 3. The CDR3 runs 15 residues. CDR3: CASSLAGTTQETQYF. CDR3 DNA: TGCGCCAGCAGCTTGGCCGGGACTACCCAAGAGACCCAGTACTTC. The whole variable domain, filled in from reference TRBV5-1 and TRBJ2-5, reads KAGVTQTPRYLIKTRGQQVTLSCSPISGHRSVSWYQQTPGQGLQFLFEYFSETQRNKGNFPGRFSGRQFSNSRSEMNVSTLELGDSALYLCASSLAGTTQETQYFGPGTRLLVL.

This clone appeared once. The genes are TRBV7-9 and TRBJ2-7; TRBD2 matches at 11 bases. Germline loops: CDR1 SEHNR, CDR2 FQNEAQ (reference sequence). V trimming: 3 bases; J trimming: 7 bases; junction bases outside the gene matches: 8. The CDR3 is 15 residues long. CDR3 amino acids: CASSFQLAGVGEQYF. The CDR3 coding sequence is TGTGCCAGCAGCTTCCAACTAGCGGGAGTGGGAGAGCAGTACTTC.

The rearrangement uses TRBV27 and TRBJ1-3; 7 bases match TRBD1. The CDR3 extends over 14 amino acids. With V trimmed by 5 bases and J by 6 bases, 7 bases remained unmatched. Germline V gene data show CDR1 as MNHEY and CDR2 as SMNVEV (reference sequence). DNA for the CDR3: TGTGCCAGCAGTGGCAACAGGGGCCTAAACACCATATATTTT. This translates into CASSGNRGLNTIYF.